Listed below are T cell receptor beta chains from one sample, sequenced in a study of PD-L1 blockade in urothelial cancer. Assay: immunoSEQ multiplex PCR; the TCRdb copy retains only in-frame clones and omits some. The data hold some 84,000 clones, with roughly nine tenths observed a single time. Sequenced here: PBMCs, sampled around atezolizumab (anti-PD-L1) treatment. These TCRs come from a woman between 65 and 79 years old with urothelial cancer. Each CDR3 is given without its conserved first and last residue. Fields, in order: clone size, D gene, J gene, V gene, CDR3 protein. D genes are given only for firm matches. Size values are once, few and many counts, or a class for expanded clones, and some rows have none.

>few|TRBD1|TRBJ1-2|TRBV29-1
SVVSDRVHGYT
>-|TRBD2|TRBJ2-1|TRBV19
ASSITSGGYEQF
>-|-|TRBJ1-3|TRBV29-1
SVLFVAGNTIY
>few|-|TRBJ2-5|TRBV11-2
ASSNWDKEETQY
>-|-|TRBJ1-2|TRBV18
ASSQQGLGYGYT
>once|TRBD2|TRBJ2-7|TRBV4-1
ASSQDIKGTRVYEQY
>-|-|TRBJ1-5|TRBV5-8
ASSFYPGVKFSNQPQH
>-|-|TRBJ2-3|TRBV7-9
ASRRGQGADTQY
>-|TRBD1|TRBJ1-4|TRBV6-6
ASRGQGVGNEKLF
>-|TRBD2|TRBJ2-7|TRBV11-2
ASSPTSGGSYEQY
>-|-|TRBJ1-1|TRBV5-1
ASSLYGGNTEAF
>-|-|TRBJ1-1|TRBV30
AWSVHMNTEAF
>-|-|TRBJ2-7|TRBV19
ASSTETYEQY
>-|TRBD2|TRBJ2-1|TRBV19
ASSIQAGGGNNEQF
>-|-|TRBJ2-1|TRBV7-6
ASSRGSSYNEQF
>once|-|TRBJ1-2|TRBV11-2
ASSLIQGYLNYGYT
>-|TRBD1|TRBJ1-1|TRBV2
ASIYEGTVNTEAF
>few|-|TRBJ2-2|TRBV13
ASSQVRSYTGELF
>-|-|TRBJ2-7|TRBV28
ASSLAGSLAQSYEQY
>-|-|TRBJ2-5|TRBV2
ASSDAVVETQY
>-|TRBD1|TRBJ2-5|TRBV5-1
ASSAGQDKTQY
>-|-|TRBJ2-1|TRBV4-3
ASSQAVGYNEQF
>-|-|TRBJ2-2|TRBV4-2
ASSQDVTAGTGELF
>-|-|TRBJ2-5|TRBV6-6
ASSYSRVQETQY
>-|TRBD1|TRBJ1-1|TRBV9
ASSPRDRANTEAF
>-|TRBD2|TRBJ2-5|TRBV6-5
ASSYSIREGETQY
>-|TRBD2|TRBJ2-5|TRBV7-2
ASSGLAGARETQY
>-|-|TRBJ2-7|TRBV6-5
ASSYRGYSYEQY
>-|TRBD2|TRBJ2-1|TRBV27
ASSFSGGPYNEQF
>-|-|TRBJ2-7|TRBV7-2
ASSLNGQGSYEQY
>-|TRBD2|TRBJ2-3|TRBV7-8
ASSSGTRLNTQY
>-|TRBD2|TRBJ2-7|TRBV18
ASSPFSGLGYEQY
>-|-|TRBJ1-1|TRBV5-1
ASSLGGGGTEAF
>-|-|TRBJ1-3|TRBV11-2
ASSLGQGTSGNTIY
>-|-|TRBJ2-5|TRBV7-2
ASSLFSPETQY
>once|-|TRBJ2-2|TRBV25-1
ASSEYQSWLQGTGELF
>-|-|TRBJ1-1|TRBV5-1
ASSLTGTANTEAF
>-|TRBD2|TRBJ2-1|TRBV30
ASRTSSYGEQF
>-|TRBD1|TRBJ1-3|TRBV19
ASSIARGRNTIY
>-|TRBD1|TRBJ2-2|TRBV5-1
ASSLDGQGYTGELF
>-|TRBD2|TRBJ2-7|TRBV7-6
ASSGGPSYEQY
>-|-|TRBJ1-2|TRBV6-4
ASRLGTQGPYGYT
>-|-|TRBJ2-5|TRBV9
ASRTHQETQY
>-|-|TRBJ2-3|TRBV11-2
ASSLGYAVTDTQY
>-|TRBD1|TRBJ2-7|TRBV6-5
ASRFRDRESYEQY
>-|TRBD2|TRBJ2-1|TRBV11-2
ASSPGTSRYNEQF
>-|TRBD2|TRBJ2-3|TRBV10-3
AISWTSGPITDTQY
>-|TRBD2|TRBJ2-1|TRBV12-5
ASGLPGLAIYNEQF
>-|-|TRBJ1-2|TRBV18
ASSRGREDYGYT
>-|TRBD1|TRBJ1-5|TRBV19
ASSIVWTGPNQPQH